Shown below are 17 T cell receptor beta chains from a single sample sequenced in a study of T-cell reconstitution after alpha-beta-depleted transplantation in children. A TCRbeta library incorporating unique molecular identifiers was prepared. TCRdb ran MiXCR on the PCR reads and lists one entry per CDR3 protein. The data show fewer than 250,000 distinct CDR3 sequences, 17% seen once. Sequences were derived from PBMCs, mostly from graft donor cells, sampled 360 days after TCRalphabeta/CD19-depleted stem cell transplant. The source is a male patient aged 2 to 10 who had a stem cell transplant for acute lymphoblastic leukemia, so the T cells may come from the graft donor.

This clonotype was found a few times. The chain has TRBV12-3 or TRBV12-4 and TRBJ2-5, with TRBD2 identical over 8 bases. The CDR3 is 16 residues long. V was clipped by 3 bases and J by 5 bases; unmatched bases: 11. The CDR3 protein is CASSLMDRGGGETQYF. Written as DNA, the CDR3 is TGTGCCAGCAGTTTGATGGACCGGGGGGGCGGGGAGACCCAGTACTTC.

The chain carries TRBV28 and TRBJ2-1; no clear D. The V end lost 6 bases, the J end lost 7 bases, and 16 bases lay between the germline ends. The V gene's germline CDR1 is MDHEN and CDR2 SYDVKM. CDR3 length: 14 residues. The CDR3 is CASSFHPISNEQFF. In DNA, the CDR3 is TGTGCCAGCAGCTTCCACCCCATCAGTAATGAGCAGTTCTTC.

CDR3 DNA: TGTGCCAGCAAGGCTTTGACCGCTGGGGCCAATGAGCAGTTCTTC. It is translated as CASKALTAGANEQFF. This chain links TRBV2 with TRBJ2-1, with D tentatively TRBD1 (5 bases). Germline V gene sequence: CDR1 SNHLY, CDR2 FYNNEI. This CDR3 region has 15 residues. The germline V and J ends were trimmed by 7 bases and 6 bases, with 19 bases remaining between them. The variable domain in full, completed from reference TRBV2 and TRBJ2-1, reads EPEVTQTPSHQVTQMGQEVILRCVPISNHLYFYWYRQILGQKVEFLVSFYNNEISEKSEIFDDQFSVERPDGSNFTLKIRSTKLEDSAMYFCASKALTAGANEQFFGPGTRLTVL.

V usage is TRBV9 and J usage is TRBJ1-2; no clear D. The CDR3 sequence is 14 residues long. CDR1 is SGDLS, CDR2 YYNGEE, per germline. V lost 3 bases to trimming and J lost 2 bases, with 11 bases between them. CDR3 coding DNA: TGTGCCAGCAGCGCCTCAAACGGAAACTATGGCTACACCTTC. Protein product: CASSASNGNYGYTF.

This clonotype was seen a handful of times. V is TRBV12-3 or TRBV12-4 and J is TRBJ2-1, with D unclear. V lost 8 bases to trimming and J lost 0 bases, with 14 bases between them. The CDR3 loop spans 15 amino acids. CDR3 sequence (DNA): TGTGCCAGCGGCAACAGCCCTTCCTCCTACAATGAGCAGTTCTTC. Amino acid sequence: CASGNSPSSYNEQFF.

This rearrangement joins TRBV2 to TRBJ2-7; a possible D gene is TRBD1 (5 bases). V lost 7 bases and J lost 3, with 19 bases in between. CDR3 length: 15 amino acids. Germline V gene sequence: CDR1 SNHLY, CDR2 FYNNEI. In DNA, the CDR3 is TGTGCCAGCACCGACGTTGGTAGGGGCGGCTACGAGCAGTACTTC. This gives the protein CASTDVGRGGYEQYF.

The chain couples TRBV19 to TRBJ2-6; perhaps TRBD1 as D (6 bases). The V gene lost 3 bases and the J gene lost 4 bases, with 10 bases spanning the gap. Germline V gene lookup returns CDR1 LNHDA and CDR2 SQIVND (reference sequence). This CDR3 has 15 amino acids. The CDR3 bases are TGTGCCAGTAGTATCACAGGGTTCGGGGCCAACGTCCTGACTTTC. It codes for CASSITGFGANVLTF.

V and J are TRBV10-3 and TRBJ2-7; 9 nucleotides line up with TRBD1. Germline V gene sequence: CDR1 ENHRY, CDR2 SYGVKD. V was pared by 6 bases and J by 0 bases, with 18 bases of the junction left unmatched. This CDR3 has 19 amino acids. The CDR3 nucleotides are TGTGCCATCAGCACTCAACCGGGACAGGGCCCTCGAAACTCCTACGAGCAGTACTTC. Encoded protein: CAISTQPGQGPRNSYEQYF.

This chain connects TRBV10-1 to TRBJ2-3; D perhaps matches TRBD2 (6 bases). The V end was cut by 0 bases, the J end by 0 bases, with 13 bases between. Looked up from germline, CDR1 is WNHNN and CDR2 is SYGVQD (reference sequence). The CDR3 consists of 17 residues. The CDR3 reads CASSESRDSISTDTQYF. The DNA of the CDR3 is TGCGCCAGCAGTGAGTCAAGGGACTCCATTAGCACAGATACGCAGTATTTT.

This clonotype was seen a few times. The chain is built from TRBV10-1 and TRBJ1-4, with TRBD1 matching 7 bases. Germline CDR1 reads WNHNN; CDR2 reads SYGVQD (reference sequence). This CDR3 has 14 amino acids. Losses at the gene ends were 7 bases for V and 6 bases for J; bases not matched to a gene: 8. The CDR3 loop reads CASIGDRPDEKLFF. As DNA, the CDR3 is TGCGCCAGCATTGGGGACAGACCCGATGAAAAACTGTTTTTT.

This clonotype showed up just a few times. The CDR3 region has the DNA TGTGCCAGCAGCTTAACCAGCGGGGGGATAGAGACCCAGTACTTC. Its translation is CASSLTSGGIETQYF. The chain combines TRBV11-2 with TRBJ2-5; 9 bases line up with TRBD2. The CDR3 spans 15 residues. Germline V lookup: CDR1 SGHAT, CDR2 FQNNGV. V gave up 2 bases and J gave up 4 bases; unmatched junction bases: 5.

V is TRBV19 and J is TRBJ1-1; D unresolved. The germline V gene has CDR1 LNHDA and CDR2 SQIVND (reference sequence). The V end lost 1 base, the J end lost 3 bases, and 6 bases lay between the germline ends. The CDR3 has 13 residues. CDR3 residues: CASSIAADTEAFF. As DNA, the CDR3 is TGTGCCAGTAGTATAGCCGCGGACACTGAAGCTTTCTTT.

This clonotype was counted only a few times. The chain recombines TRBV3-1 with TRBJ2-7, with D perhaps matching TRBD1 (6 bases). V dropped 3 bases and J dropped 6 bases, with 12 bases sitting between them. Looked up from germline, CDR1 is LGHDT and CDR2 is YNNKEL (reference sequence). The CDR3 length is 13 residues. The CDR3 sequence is CASSQRGGLEQYF. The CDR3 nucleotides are TGTGCCAGCAGCCAGAGAGGGGGTCTCGAGCAGTACTTC.

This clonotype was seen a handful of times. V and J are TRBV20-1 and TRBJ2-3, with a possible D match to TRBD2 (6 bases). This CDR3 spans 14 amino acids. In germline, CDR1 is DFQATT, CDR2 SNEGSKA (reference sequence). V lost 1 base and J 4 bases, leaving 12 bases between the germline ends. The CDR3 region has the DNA TGCAGTGCTAGAGGGGGGTCGGGGGCAGATACGCAGTATTTT. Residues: CSARGGSGADTQYF.

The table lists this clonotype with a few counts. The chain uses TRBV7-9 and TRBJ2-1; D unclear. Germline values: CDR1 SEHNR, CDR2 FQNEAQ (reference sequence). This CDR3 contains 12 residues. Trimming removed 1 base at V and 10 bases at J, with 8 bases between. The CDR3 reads CASSLERGEQFF. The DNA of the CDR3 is TGTGCCAGCAGCTTAGAGCGTGGGGAGCAGTTCTTC.

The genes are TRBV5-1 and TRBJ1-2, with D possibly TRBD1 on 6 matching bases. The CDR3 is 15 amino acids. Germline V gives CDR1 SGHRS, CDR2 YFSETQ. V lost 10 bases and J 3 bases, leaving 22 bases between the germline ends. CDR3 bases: TGCGCCTCCAGGAAGTGGTACAGGGAGGACTATGGCTACACCTTC. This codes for CASRKWYREDYGYTF.

The CDR3 DNA reads as TGTGCCAGTAGTATTAGTTTATACTCCTACGAGCAGTACTTC. Its protein is CASSISLYSYEQYF. The chain combines TRBV19 with TRBJ2-7; D call uncertain. Trimming shortened V by 3 bases and J by 0 bases, and 9 bases separated the two germline ends. Germline CDR1 reads LNHDA; CDR2 reads SQIVND (reference sequence). CDR3 length: 14 amino acids.